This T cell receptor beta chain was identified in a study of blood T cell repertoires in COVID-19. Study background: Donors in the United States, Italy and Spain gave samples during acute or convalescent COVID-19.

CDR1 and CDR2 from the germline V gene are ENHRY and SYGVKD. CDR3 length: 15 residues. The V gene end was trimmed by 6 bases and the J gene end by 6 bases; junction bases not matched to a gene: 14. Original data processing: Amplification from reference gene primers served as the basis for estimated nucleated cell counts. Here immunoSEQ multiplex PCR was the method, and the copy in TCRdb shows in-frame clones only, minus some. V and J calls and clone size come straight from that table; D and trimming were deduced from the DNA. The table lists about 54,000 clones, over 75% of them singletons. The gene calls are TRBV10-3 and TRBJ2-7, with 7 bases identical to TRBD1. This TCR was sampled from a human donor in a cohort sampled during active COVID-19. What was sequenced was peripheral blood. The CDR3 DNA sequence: TGTGCCATCAGCGACCCCCCGGACAGGCAGTCCGAGCAGTACTTC. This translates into CAISDPPDRQSEQYF.